This TCR beta chain was found in a study of human T cells and chemical hapten exposure. TCRdb ran MiXCR on the RACE reads and lists one entry per CDR3 protein. The sample contains tens of thousands of distinct CDR3 sequences, roughly a tenth of which appear only once. Time point noted: pre-sensitization, week 0. Specified treatment: therapeutic diphenylcyclopropenone sensitization with weekly scalp DPC. Non-pregnant alopecia patients aged 18 to 70, suitable for DPC therapy. Germline-derived CDR1 and CDR2 are ENHRY and SYGVKD. V dropped 6 bases and J dropped 2; count of bases not matched to a gene: 4. The CDR3 covers 15 residues.

The sequence derives from a woman between 35 and 50 years old with alopecia areata. Some clones in this sample may be carry-over from other donors' samples. The chain is built from TRBV10-3 and TRBJ2-5; 12 bases agree with TRBD1. The sequences come from whole blood, collected in connection with sensitization to the hapten diphenylcyclopropenone (DPC). The CDR3 reads CAISGDRGPQETQYF. The CDR3, as DNA: TGTGCCATCAGCGGGGACAGGGGGCCTCAAGAGACCCAGTACTTC.